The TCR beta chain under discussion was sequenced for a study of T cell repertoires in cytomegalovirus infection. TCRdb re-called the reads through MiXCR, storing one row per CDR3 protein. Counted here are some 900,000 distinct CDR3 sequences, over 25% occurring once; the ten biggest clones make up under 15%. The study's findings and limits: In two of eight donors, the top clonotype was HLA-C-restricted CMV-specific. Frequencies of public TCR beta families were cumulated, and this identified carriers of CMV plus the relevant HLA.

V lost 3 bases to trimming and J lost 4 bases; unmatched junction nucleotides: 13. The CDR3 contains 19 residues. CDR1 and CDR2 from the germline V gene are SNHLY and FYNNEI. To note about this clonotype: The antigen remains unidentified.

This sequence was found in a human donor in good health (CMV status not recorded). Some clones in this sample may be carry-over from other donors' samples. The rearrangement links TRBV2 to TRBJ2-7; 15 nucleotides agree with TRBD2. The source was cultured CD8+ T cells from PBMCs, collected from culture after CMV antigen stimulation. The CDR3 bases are TGTGCCAGCAGTGAGTCCAGGACTAGCGGGGGGGCCGTCAGTTACGAGCAGTACTTC. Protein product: CASSESRTSGGAVSYEQYF.